These T cell receptor beta chains were read from a single sample in a study of OX40 agonist ivuxolimab in advanced cancers. Sequencing was performed with immunoSEQ multiplex PCR; in TCRdb, only in-frame clones are kept and a portion is missing. This table has tens of thousands of clones, approximately 90% appearing once. Sequencing used CD4+ or CD8+ T cells sorted from blood, obtained in a trial of the OX40 agonist ivuxolimab. All receptors come from an adult with an advanced solid tumor such as melanoma, head and neck, liver or kidney cancer. CDR3s include the opening cysteine and the closing phenylalanine or tryptophan. Each record gives: D gene, clone size, V gene, J gene, CDR3 DNA, CDR3 protein. D genes are given only for firm matches. Not every row has a clone size; where given, it reads once, few, many or a size class.

D: NA; size: NA; V: TRBV28; J: TRBJ2-1; DNA: TGTGCCAGCTCGGTGGAGGGGGCGATCAATGAGCAGTTCTTC; CDR3: CASSVEGAINEQFF
D: TRBD1; size: NA; V: TRBV28; J: TRBJ1-2; DNA: TGTGCCAGCAGTTTAAAGGCAGGGGGGCATGGCTACACCTTC; CDR3: CASSLKAGGHGYTF
D: NA; size: NA; V: TRBV27; J: TRBJ1-5; DNA: TGTGCCAGCAGTCTTGGGGCAGGCAGGAGGCCCCAGCATTTT; CDR3: CASSLGAGRRPQHF
D: NA; size: NA; V: TRBV6-6; J: TRBJ2-1; DNA: TGTGCCAGCAGTTACGCAGAATTACACTACAATGAGCAGTTCTTC; CDR3: CASSYAELHYNEQFF
D: TRBD1; size: NA; V: TRBV5-4; J: TRBJ1-1; DNA: TGTGCCAGCAGCGTAGACAGGGGTAACACTGAAGCTTTCTTT; CDR3: CASSVDRGNTEAFF
D: NA; size: NA; V: TRBV5-5; J: TRBJ1-1; DNA: TGTGCCAGCAGCAGAGTGACGGGGGGGACTGAAGCTTTCTTT; CDR3: CASSRVTGGTEAFF
D: NA; size: NA; V: TRBV4-3; J: TRBJ2-1; DNA: TGCGCCAGCAGCCCCAAGGTTACAGATATAAGCTCCTACAATGAGCAGTTCTTC; CDR3: CASSPKVTDISSYNEQFF
D: TRBD1; size: once; V: TRBV27; J: TRBJ2-7; DNA: TGTGCCAGCAGTTTAGAGGTGACAGGGGGGGAGCAGTACTTC; CDR3: CASSLEVTGGEQYF
D: TRBD1; size: NA; V: TRBV7-6; J: TRBJ2-5; DNA: TGTGCCAGCAGCTTAGGGACAGGGATGGAGACCCAGTACTTC; CDR3: CASSLGTGMETQYF
D: NA; size: NA; V: TRBV28; J: TRBJ2-7; DNA: TGTGCCAGCAGTTTTGCAGGGACCTTTTACGAGCAGTACTTC; CDR3: CASSFAGTFYEQYF
D: TRBD2; size: once; V: TRBV7-9; J: TRBJ2-2; DNA: TGTGCCAGCAGCTTCCCTAGCGGGGGGAACACCGGGGAGCTGTTTTTT; CDR3: CASSFPSGGNTGELFF
D: TRBD1; size: NA; V: TRBV5-1; J: TRBJ2-1; DNA: TGCGCCAGCAGCGCCACGGACAGGGACAGTGAGCAGTTCTTC; CDR3: CASSATDRDSEQFF
D: TRBD1; size: once; V: TRBV9; J: TRBJ2-2; DNA: TGTGCCAGCAGCCCCCCGACAGGGGGCAACACCGGGGAGCTGTTTTTT; CDR3: CASSPPTGGNTGELFF
D: TRBD1; size: NA; V: TRBV16; J: TRBJ2-1; DNA: TGTGCCAGCAGCCCGACAGGGTGGGATGAGCAGTTCTTC; CDR3: CASSPTGWDEQFF
D: TRBD1; size: NA; V: TRBV7-9; J: TRBJ1-2; DNA: TGTGCCAGCAGCTTACAAGGGGGCGCAAATGGCTACACCTTC; CDR3: CASSLQGGANGYTF